These 5 T cell receptor beta chains originate from one sample sequenced in a study of T cells in localized non-small cell lung cancer. Here immunoSEQ multiplex PCR was the method, and the copy in TCRdb shows in-frame clones only, minus some. There are 6,000 to 8,500 clones in the sample; approximately 94% occur only once, and 2.5% to 3.5% lies in the top ten. This specimen consisted of peripheral blood, obtained before any cancer treatment. The receptors come from a woman aged 40-75 years with stage I lung adenocarcinoma.

V gene TRBV4-1 combines with J gene TRBJ1-2, with TRBD1 matching over 7 bases. The CDR3 is 17 residues long. CDR1 and CDR2 from the germline V gene are MGHRA and YSYEKL. J was trimmed by 4 bases and V by 0 bases; bases with no gene match: 11. The CDR3 nucleotides read TGCGCCAGCAGCCAAGAGGGAGGGAGGGGGCGCGGCTATGGCTACACCTTC. Amino acid sequence: CASSQEGGRGRGYGYTF.

This chain joins TRBV5-1 and TRBJ1-4; possibly TRBD1 for D (5 bases). The germline V and J ends were trimmed by 0 bases and 8 bases, with 14 bases remaining between them. From germline, CDR1 is SGHRS and CDR2 YFSETQ. The CDR3 covers 15 residues. The CDR3 DNA is TGCGCCAGCAGCTTGGCCCCAGGGATCTCGGAAAAACTGTTTTTT. Its translation: CASSLAPGISEKLFF.

The chain combines TRBV29-1 with TRBJ1-1; D not resolved. Trimming took off 7 bases at V and 0 bases at J, with 9 bases between the two ends. The CDR3 totals 12 residues. CDR1 is SQVTM and CDR2 is ANQGSEA in the germline V gene. The CDR3 coding sequence is TGCAGCGCGACCGCATTGAACACTGAAGCTTTCTTT. The encoded protein is CSATALNTEAFF.

This clone was picked up one time. This sequence joins TRBV7-9 and TRBJ2-2; D is uncertain. The CDR3 covers 16 residues. The V end lost 5 bases, the J end lost 1 base, and 14 bases lay between the germline ends. CDR1 SEHNR and CDR2 FQNEAQ come from the germline V gene (reference sequence). The CDR3 reads CASSRTRGGNTGELFF. CDR3 sequence (DNA): TGTGCCAGCAGCCGTACCCGTGGCGGGAACACCGGGGAGCTGTTTTTT.

The V gene is TRBV6-4, the J gene TRBJ1-1; 8 positions agree with TRBD1. This CDR3 is 16 amino acids long. CDR1 and CDR2 (germline): MRHNA, SNTAGT. V was clipped by 2 bases and J by 4 bases; unmatched bases: 9. The CDR3: CASSDQGAEGGTEAFF. In DNA, the CDR3 is TGTGCCAGCAGTGACCAGGGGGCGGAGGGTGGCACTGAAGCTTTCTTT.